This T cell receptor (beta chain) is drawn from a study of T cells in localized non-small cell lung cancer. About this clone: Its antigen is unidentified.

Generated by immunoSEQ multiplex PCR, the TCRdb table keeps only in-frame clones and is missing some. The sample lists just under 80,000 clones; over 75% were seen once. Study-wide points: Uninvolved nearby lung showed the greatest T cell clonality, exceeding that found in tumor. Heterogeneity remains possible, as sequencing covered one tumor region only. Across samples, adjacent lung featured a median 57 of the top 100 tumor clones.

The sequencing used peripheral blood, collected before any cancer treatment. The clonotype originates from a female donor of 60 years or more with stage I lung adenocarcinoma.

CDR3 nucleotides: TGTGCCAGCTCACCACCGACTGAGTACGAGCAGTACTTC. It specifies CASSPPTEYEQYF. The genes are TRBV18 and TRBJ2-7; no clear D gene. V was clipped by 0 bases and J by 4 bases, with 7 bases between them. This CDR3 has 13 amino acids. In germline, CDR1 is KGHSH, CDR2 LQKENI.